Below are 5 T cell receptor beta chains sequenced from a single sample in a study of blood T cell repertoires in COVID-19. Assay: immunoSEQ multiplex PCR; the TCRdb copy retains only in-frame clones and omits some. The sample contains some 150,000 clones, around 90% of which appear only once. The material sequenced was peripheral blood. The receptors come from a woman aged 60-75 years with active or convalescent COVID-19.

The chain couples TRBV9 to TRBJ1-1; the D gene is possibly TRBD1 (6 bases). V was clipped by 3 bases and J by 4 bases, with 13 bases between them. This CDR3 is built from 14 residues. Germline CDR1 is SGDLS and CDR2 is YYNGEE. CDR3 sequence: CASSARGLGTEAFF. Written as DNA, the CDR3 is TGTGCCAGCAGCGCCAGGGGTCTCGGCACTGAAGCTTTCTTT. The whole variable domain, remainder taken from reference TRBV9 and TRBJ1-1, is DSGVTQTPKHLITATGQRVTLRCSPRSGDLSVYWYQQSLDQGLQFLIQYYNGEERAKGNILERFSAQQFPDLHSELNLSSLELGDSALYFCASSARGLGTEAFFGQGTRLTVV.

This rearrangement joins TRBV7-9 to TRBJ1-1; D may be TRBD1 (6 bases). Germline values: CDR1 SEHNR, CDR2 FQNEAQ (reference sequence). The CDR3 is 14 amino acids. Trimming cost V 5 bases and J 2 bases, with 12 bases left between them. The CDR3 sequence is CASSPSGHNTEAFF. The CDR3 nucleotides are TGTGCCAGCAGCCCATCGGGACACAACACTGAAGCTTTCTTT.

This chain uses TRBV7-3 with TRBJ2-3; 9 bases are shared with TRBD2. CDR1 is SGHTA, CDR2 FQGTGA, per germline. This CDR3 contains 15 residues. V shed 2 bases, J shed 4 bases, and the junction held 4 bases outside the gene matches. The CDR3, as DNA: TGTGCCAGCAGCTTAGGCGGGGGGGCTGCAGATACGCAGTATTTT. Its protein product is CASSLGGGAADTQYF.

This chain uses TRBV4-3 with TRBJ1-4, with D hard to call. CDR3 length: 16 amino acids. Trimming removed 1 base at V and 4 bases at J, with 13 bases between. Germline CDR1 reads LGHNA; CDR2 reads YSLEER. The CDR3 DNA is TGCGCCAGCAGCCAAGGGCAAAGTTCCCTTAATGAAAAACTGTTTTTT. Its protein product is CASSQGQSSLNEKLFF.

This clone was observed a few times. The chain has TRBV7-8 and TRBJ2-3; D gene uncertain. There are 15 residues in the CDR3. The V gene's germline CDR1 is SGHVS and CDR2 FQNEAQ. V shed 7 bases and J shed 1 base, with 15 bases lying between them. CDR3 loop: CASNPPNTGTDTQYF. Here the CDR3 DNA reads TGTGCCAGCAACCCTCCCAATACTGGCACAGATACGCAGTATTTT.